These T cell receptor beta chains were read from a single sample in a study of T cell clonotyping in hematopoietic cell transplantation. Libraries were prepared by immunoSEQ multiplex PCR; TCRdb keeps only in-frame clonotypes and omits some of them. The sample includes 9,000 to 13,000 clones, 89% of them seen just once. The sample here was PBMCs, taken 100 days after allogeneic stem cell transplant. The origin of the receptors is a female patient in her 60s who had an allogeneic stem cell transplant from an unrelated donor, so the T cells may come from the graft donor. Some clones in this sample may be carry-over from other donors' samples. The CDR3 runs from the conserved cysteine through the conserved F or W. Fields, in order: clone size, D gene, J gene, V gene, CDR3 DNA, CDR3 protein. D genes are given only for firm matches. Clone size is given for some rows only: seen once, a few or many times, or a class if the clone is expanded.

abundance: .; d_gene: TRBD1; j_gene: TRBJ1-3; v_gene: TRBV2; CDR3nt: TGTGCCAGCACTCTTGGGGGGACAGGGACAAACACCATATATTTT; CDR3aa: CASTLGGTGTNTIYF
abundance: .; d_gene: .; j_gene: TRBJ2-5; v_gene: TRBV9; CDR3nt: TGTGCCAGCAGCGTCGACAGTCTACAAGAGACCCAGTACTTC; CDR3aa: CASSVDSLQETQYF
abundance: .; d_gene: .; j_gene: TRBJ2-7; v_gene: TRBV6-6; CDR3nt: TGTGCCAGCAGCTTGTACCAATCCGAGCAGTACTTC; CDR3aa: CASSLYQSEQYF
abundance: .; d_gene: .; j_gene: TRBJ2-5; v_gene: TRBV5-1; CDR3nt: TGCGCCAGCAGCTTGGATACGCGCGGAGGTAGGGAGACCCAGTACTTC; CDR3aa: CASSLDTRGGRETQYF
abundance: .; d_gene: .; j_gene: TRBJ1-5; v_gene: TRBV6-1; CDR3nt: TGTGCCAGCAACCAGCCGACAGGCCTTAATCAGCCCCAGCATTTT; CDR3aa: CASNQPTGLNQPQHF
abundance: .; d_gene: .; j_gene: TRBJ1-4; v_gene: TRBV19; CDR3nt: TGTGCCAGTAGTGACGGAAGGGCTAATGAAAAACTGTTTTTT; CDR3aa: CASSDGRANEKLFF
abundance: once; d_gene: .; j_gene: TRBJ2-2; v_gene: TRBV7-2; CDR3nt: TGTGCCAGCAGCTTAGTAGGTGGAGTCTACACCGGGGAGCTGTTTTTT; CDR3aa: CASSLVGGVYTGELFF
abundance: .; d_gene: .; j_gene: TRBJ1-2; v_gene: TRBV9; CDR3nt: TGTGCCAGCAGCGTACGTCTGTACTATGGCTACACCTTC; CDR3aa: CASSVRLYYGYTF
abundance: .; d_gene: .; j_gene: TRBJ2-1; v_gene: TRBV9; CDR3nt: TGTGCCAGCAGCTCGAGTCCCTACGAGCAGTTCTTC; CDR3aa: CASSSSPYEQFF
abundance: .; d_gene: .; j_gene: TRBJ1-2; v_gene: TRBV4-3; CDR3nt: TGCGCCAGCAGCCAAGATGGACCGCGGGATGGCTACACCTTC; CDR3aa: CASSQDGPRDGYTF
abundance: .; d_gene: .; j_gene: TRBJ2-2; v_gene: TRBV9; CDR3nt: TGTGCCAGCAGCGTCAGCACCGGGGAGCTGTTTTTT; CDR3aa: CASSVSTGELFF
abundance: .; d_gene: TRBD2; j_gene: TRBJ2-1; v_gene: TRBV6-5; CDR3nt: TGTGCCAGCAGGGAAACCAGACTAGCGGGACTTGAGCAGTTCTTC; CDR3aa: CASRETRLAGLEQFF
abundance: .; d_gene: .; j_gene: TRBJ1-2; v_gene: TRBV28; CDR3nt: TGTGCCAGCAGTTTTTTACTCAGGGGTGGCGGGTCTGGCTACACCTTC; CDR3aa: CASSFLLRGGGSGYTF
abundance: .; d_gene: .; j_gene: TRBJ1-2; v_gene: TRBV7-2; CDR3nt: TGTGCCAGCAGCGACAGAGGGGTGCTTGGCGGCTACACCTTC; CDR3aa: CASSDRGVLGGYTF
abundance: .; d_gene: .; j_gene: TRBJ1-1; v_gene: TRBV4-1; CDR3nt: TGCGCCAGCAGCCAAGTACCCAGGAACACTGAAGCTTTCTTT; CDR3aa: CASSQVPRNTEAFF
abundance: once; d_gene: .; j_gene: TRBJ1-2; v_gene: TRBV15; CDR3nt: TGTGCCACCAGCAGAGACAAACATCAAGGCTACACCTTC; CDR3aa: CATSRDKHQGYTF
abundance: .; d_gene: .; j_gene: TRBJ2-7; v_gene: TRBV28; CDR3nt: TGTGCCAGCAGTTTAGGCGTTTCCTACGAGCAGTACTTC; CDR3aa: CASSLGVSYEQYF
abundance: medium-sized; d_gene: .; j_gene: TRBJ1-2; v_gene: TRBV15; CDR3nt: TGTGCCACCAGCAGAGATAAGGGGACGGACTATGGCTACACCTTC; CDR3aa: CATSRDKGTDYGYTF
abundance: .; d_gene: .; j_gene: TRBJ2-2; v_gene: TRBV5-8; CDR3nt: TGTGCCAGCAGCTGGCCGGGACGCTTAACCGGGGAGCTGTTTTTT; CDR3aa: CASSWPGRLTGELFF
abundance: .; d_gene: .; j_gene: TRBJ1-1; v_gene: TRBV7-6; CDR3nt: TGTGCCAGCAGCTCACTAGGGGGGATCACTGAAGCTTTCTTT; CDR3aa: CASSSLGGITEAFF
abundance: .; d_gene: TRBD2; j_gene: TRBJ2-7; v_gene: TRBV28; CDR3nt: TGTGCCAGCAGTTTGGGCGGGAGCTCCCTCGAGCAGTACTTC; CDR3aa: CASSLGGSSLEQYF
abundance: .; d_gene: .; j_gene: TRBJ2-7; v_gene: TRBV27; CDR3nt: TGTGCCAGCAGCTCCGGGGCCTCGGTGATCTCCTACGAGCAGTACTTC; CDR3aa: CASSSGASVISYEQYF
abundance: .; d_gene: .; j_gene: TRBJ2-7; v_gene: TRBV5-6; CDR3nt: TGTGCCAGCAGCTTAGGTTACGAGCAGTACTTC; CDR3aa: CASSLGYEQYF
abundance: .; d_gene: .; j_gene: TRBJ1-3; v_gene: TRBV28; CDR3nt: TGTGCCAGCAGTTTTAATCTTGGAAACACCATATATTTT; CDR3aa: CASSFNLGNTIYF
abundance: .; d_gene: .; j_gene: TRBJ2-1; v_gene: TRBV27; CDR3nt: TGTGCCAGCGGCCCTCAGTTCAATGAGCAGTTCTTC; CDR3aa: CASGPQFNEQFF
abundance: .; d_gene: .; j_gene: TRBJ1-3; v_gene: TRBV5-1; CDR3nt: TGCGCCAGCAGCTTGAGGGGTGACAGCTTCTCTGGAAACACCATATATTTT; CDR3aa: CASSLRGDSFSGNTIYF
abundance: .; d_gene: .; j_gene: TRBJ2-1; v_gene: TRBV6-6; CDR3nt: TGTGCCAGCGTTCCAGGGGATCGCCGCAATGAGCAGTTCTTC; CDR3aa: CASVPGDRRNEQFF
abundance: .; d_gene: TRBD2; j_gene: TRBJ2-1; v_gene: TRBV10-3; CDR3nt: TGTGCCATCAGTGAGCTGGGGGGACTAAGCTCCTACAATGAGCAGTTCTTC; CDR3aa: CAISELGGLSSYNEQFF
abundance: .; d_gene: TRBD2; j_gene: TRBJ2-7; v_gene: TRBV9; CDR3nt: TGTGCCAGCAGCAGCGGGAGAGGGGCCTACGAGCAGTACTTC; CDR3aa: CASSSGRGAYEQYF